This T cell receptor beta chain was sequenced in a study of T cell responses to AZD1222 COVID-19 vaccine. Looking at the study overall: Researchers grouped second doses given at about 4 or about 12 weeks into one pool.

This clone appeared a few times. What it binds is not known. Germline assignment: CDR1 SGHRS and CDR2 YFSETQ. The CDR3 extends over 16 amino acids. V shed 3 bases and J 5 bases; nucleotides not matched to a gene: 8. Overall study findings and caveats: The CD4 TCRs associated with vaccination extended across spike and predominated at 160-218 and 743-854.

TCRdb keeps only in-frame clones here, not all; method: immunoSEQ multiplex PCR. The top ten clones hold more than 3% of a sample with about 150,000 clones, approximately 90% of them seen once. Sequenced material: peripheral blood, taken on day 0 of AZD1222 vaccination. The chain joins TRBV5-1 to TRBJ2-2; 9 bases fit TRBD1. This clonotype was obtained from an adult in good health. For the CDR3, the DNA is TGCGCCAGCAGCTCAACCCCGACAGGGGGAACCGGGGAGCTGTTTTTT. The encoded protein is CASSSTPTGGTGELFF.